Listed below are T cell receptor beta chains from one sample, sequenced in a study of T-cell memory formation after mild COVID-19. MiXCR, applied by TCRdb to the 5' RACE reads, yields one record per CDR3 protein. The data contain fewer than 500,000 distinct CDR3 sequences, around 27% of them singletons. Source material: PBMCs or a T cell subset sorted from them (not recorded which). The source is an adult woman who had mild COVID-19 (a few samples of this study predate the infection). Cell type and time point are not known. The CDR3 runs from the conserved cysteine through the conserved F or W. The D gene is left open where the match is weak. Size is omitted from some rows. Given values are once, few, many or a class for expanded clones.

abundance	v_gene	d_gene	j_gene	CDR3nt	CDR3aa
.	TRBV2	.	TRBJ1-1	TGTGCCAGCAAGGGAGGGGGAAACACTGAAGCTTTCTTT	CASKGGGNTEAFF
.	TRBV7-2	.	TRBJ1-1	TGTGCCAGCAGCTTACGTCGCACCGATGAAGCTTTCTTT	CASSLRRTDEAFF
.	TRBV7-2	.	TRBJ2-5	TGTGCCAGCAGCCCGGGACAACTAGAGACCCAGTACTTC	CASSPGQLETQYF
.	TRBV3-1	TRBD1	TRBJ2-1	TGTGCCAGCAGCCAAGGAGGGGGACACAGGGGGCTGTACTACAATGAGCAGTTCTTC	CASSQGGGHRGLYYNEQFF
many	TRBV7-9	TRBD2	TRBJ2-7	TGTGCCAGCAGCTTAGGGGAGGGGTACGAGCAGTACTTC	CASSLGEGYEQYF
.	TRBV30	TRBD2	TRBJ2-3	TGTGCCTGGGGACTAGCGGGAGTTGCAGATACGCAGTATTTT	CAWGLAGVADTQYF
.	TRBV9	TRBD1	TRBJ1-1	TGTGCCAGCAGCGTAGTACCACAGGGGCACACTGAAGCTTTCTTT	CASSVVPQGHTEAFF
few	TRBV5-1	.	TRBJ2-7	TGCGCCAGCAGCCTCGCGGGTGTTCCCTACGAGCAGTACTTC	CASSLAGVPYEQYF
few	TRBV11-2	TRBD2	TRBJ2-3	TGTGACAGCAGCTTCCCTAGCGGGGGAACCACAGATACGCAGTATTTT	CDSSFPSGGTTDTQYF
.	TRBV6-5	TRBD1	TRBJ1-1	TGTGCCAGCAGGACCCCGACAGGGGGGGGAATCGGAGCTTTCTTT	CASRTPTGGGIGAFF
few	TRBV20-1	.	TRBJ1-2	TGCAGTGCTAGTTTGATACCGACGGGGGACTATGGCTACACCTTC	CSASLIPTGDYGYTF